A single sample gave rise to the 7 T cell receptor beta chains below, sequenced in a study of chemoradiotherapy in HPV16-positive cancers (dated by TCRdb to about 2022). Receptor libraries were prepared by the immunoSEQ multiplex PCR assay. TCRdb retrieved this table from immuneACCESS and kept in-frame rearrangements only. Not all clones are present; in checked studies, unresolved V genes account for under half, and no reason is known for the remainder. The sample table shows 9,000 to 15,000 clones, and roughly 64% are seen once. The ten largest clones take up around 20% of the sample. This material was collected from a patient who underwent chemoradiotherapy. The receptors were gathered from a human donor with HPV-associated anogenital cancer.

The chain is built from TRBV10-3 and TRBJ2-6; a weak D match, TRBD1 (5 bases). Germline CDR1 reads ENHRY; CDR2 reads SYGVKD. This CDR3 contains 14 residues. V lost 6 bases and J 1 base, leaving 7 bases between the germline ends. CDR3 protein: CAISAGSGANVLTF. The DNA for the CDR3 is TGTGCCATCAGCGCAGGGTCTGGGGCCAACGTCCTGACTTTC.

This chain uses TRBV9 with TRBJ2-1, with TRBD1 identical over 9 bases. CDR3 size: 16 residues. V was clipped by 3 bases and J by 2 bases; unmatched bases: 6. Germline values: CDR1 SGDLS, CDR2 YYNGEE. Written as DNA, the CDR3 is TGTGCCAGCAGCGCTACGGGACAGGGCCCCTACAATGAGCAGTTCTTC. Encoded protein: CASSATGQGPYNEQFF.

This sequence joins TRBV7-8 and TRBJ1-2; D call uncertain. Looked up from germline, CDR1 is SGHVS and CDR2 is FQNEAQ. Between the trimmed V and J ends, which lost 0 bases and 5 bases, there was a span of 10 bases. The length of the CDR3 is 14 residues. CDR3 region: CASSLADLTYGYTF. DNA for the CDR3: TGTGCCAGCAGCTTAGCAGATTTGACTTATGGCTACACCTTC.

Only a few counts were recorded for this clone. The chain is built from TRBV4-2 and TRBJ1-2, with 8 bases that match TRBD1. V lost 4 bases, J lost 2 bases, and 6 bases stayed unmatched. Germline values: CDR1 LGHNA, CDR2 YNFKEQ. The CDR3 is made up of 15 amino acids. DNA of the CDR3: TGTGCCAGCAGCCTCAACCGACAGGGGAACTATGGCTACACCTTC. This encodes CASSLNRQGNYGYTF.

The CDR3: CATRGFQETQYF. The CDR3, as DNA: TGTGCCACCCGGGGTTTCCAAGAGACCCAGTACTTC. The chain uses TRBV28 and TRBJ2-5; D might be TRBD2 (5 bases). The CDR3 spans 12 residues. Germline values: CDR1 MDHEN, CDR2 SYDVKM. Deletions cut 10 bases from V and 1 base from J, with 10 bases between.

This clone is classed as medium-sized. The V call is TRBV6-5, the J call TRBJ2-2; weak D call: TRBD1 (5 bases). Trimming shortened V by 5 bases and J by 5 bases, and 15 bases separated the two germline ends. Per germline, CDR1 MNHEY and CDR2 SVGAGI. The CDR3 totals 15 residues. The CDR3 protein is CASSVTNAGTGELFF. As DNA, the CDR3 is TGTGCCAGCAGTGTTACGAATGCAGGGACCGGGGAGCTGTTTTTT.

The CDR3 DNA follows: TGTGCCAGCACTCTACTAGGGGCAGGCGGGTATGGCTACACCTTC. It translates to CASTLLGAGGYGYTF. This chain joins TRBV7-9 and TRBJ1-2; D might be TRBD1 (5 bases). CDR3 size: 15 residues. Germline V gives CDR1 SEHNR, CDR2 FQNEAQ (reference sequence). V lost 7 bases to trimming and J lost 5 bases, with 20 bases between them.